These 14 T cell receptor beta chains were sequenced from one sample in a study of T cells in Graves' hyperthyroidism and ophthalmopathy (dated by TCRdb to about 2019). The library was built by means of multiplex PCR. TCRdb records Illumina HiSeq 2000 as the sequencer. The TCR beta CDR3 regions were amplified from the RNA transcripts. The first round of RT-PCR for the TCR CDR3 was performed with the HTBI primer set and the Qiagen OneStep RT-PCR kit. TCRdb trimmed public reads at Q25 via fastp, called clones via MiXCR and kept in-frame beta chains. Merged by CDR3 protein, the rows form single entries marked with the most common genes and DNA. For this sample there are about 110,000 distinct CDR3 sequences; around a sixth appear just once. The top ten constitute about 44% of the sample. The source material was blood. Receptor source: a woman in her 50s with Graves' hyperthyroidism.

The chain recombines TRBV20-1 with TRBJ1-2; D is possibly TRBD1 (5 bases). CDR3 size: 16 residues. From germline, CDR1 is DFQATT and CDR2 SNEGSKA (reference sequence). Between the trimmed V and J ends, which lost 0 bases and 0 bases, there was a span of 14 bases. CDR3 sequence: CSARDLGAGPNYGYTF. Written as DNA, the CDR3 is TGCAGTGCTAGAGATTTAGGGGCAGGACCTAACTATGGCTACACCTTC.

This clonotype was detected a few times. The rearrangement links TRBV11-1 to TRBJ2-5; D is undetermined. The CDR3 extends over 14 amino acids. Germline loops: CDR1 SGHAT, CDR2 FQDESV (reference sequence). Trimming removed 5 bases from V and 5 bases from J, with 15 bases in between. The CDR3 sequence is CASSPTIRRETQYF. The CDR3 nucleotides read TGTGCCAGCAGCCCGACGATACGGCGGGAGACCCAGTACTTC.

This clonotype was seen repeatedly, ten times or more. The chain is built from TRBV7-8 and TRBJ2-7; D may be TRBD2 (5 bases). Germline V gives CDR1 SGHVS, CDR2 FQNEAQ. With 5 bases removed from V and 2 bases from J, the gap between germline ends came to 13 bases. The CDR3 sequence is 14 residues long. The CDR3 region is CASSIISGPYEQYV. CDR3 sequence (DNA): TGTGCCAGCAGCATTATCAGCGGCCCCTACGAGCAGTACGTC.

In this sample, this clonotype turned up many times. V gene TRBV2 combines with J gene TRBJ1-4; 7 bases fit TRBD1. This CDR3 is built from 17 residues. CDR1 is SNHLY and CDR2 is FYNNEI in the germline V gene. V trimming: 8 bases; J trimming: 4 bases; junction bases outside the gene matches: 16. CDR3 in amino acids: CASGETGIGRGNEKLFF. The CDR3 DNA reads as TGTGCCAGCGGGGAGACAGGGATCGGACGGGGTAATGAAAAACTGTTTTTT.

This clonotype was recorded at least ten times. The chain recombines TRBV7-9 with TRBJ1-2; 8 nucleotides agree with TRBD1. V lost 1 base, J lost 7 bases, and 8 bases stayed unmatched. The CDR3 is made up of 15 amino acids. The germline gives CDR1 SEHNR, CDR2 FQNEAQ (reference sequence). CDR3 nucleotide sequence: TGTGCCAGCAGCTTAGAGGCAGGGGGCATCGGTGGCTACACCTTC. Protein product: CASSLEAGGIGGYTF.

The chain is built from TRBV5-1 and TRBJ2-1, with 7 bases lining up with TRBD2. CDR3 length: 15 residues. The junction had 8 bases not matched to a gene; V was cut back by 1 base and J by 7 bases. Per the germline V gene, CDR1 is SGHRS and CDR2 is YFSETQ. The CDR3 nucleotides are TGCGCCAGCAGCTTGTTGTCTAGCGGTTTGAATGAGCAGTTCTTC. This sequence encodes CASSLLSSGLNEQFF. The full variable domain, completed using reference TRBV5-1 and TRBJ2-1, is KAGVTQTPRYLIKTRGQQVTLSCSPISGHRSVSWYQQTPGQGLQFLFEYFSETQRNKGNFPGRFSGRQFSNSRSEMNVSTLELGDSALYLCASSLLSSGLNEQFFGPGTRLTVL.

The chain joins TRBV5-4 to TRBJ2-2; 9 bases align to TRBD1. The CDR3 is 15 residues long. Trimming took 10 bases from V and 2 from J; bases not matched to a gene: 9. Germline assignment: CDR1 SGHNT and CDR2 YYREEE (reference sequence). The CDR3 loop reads CAGGTGTGNTGELFF. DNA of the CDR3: TGTGCCGGGGGGACAGGGACCGGTAACACCGGGGAGCTGTTTTTT.

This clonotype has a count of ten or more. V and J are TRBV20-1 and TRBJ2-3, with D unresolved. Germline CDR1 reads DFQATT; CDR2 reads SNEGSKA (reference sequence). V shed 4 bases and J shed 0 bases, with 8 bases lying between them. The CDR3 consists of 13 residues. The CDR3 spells CSANPTSTDTQYF. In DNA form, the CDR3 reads TGCAGTGCTAATCCTACTAGCACAGATACGCAGTATTTT.

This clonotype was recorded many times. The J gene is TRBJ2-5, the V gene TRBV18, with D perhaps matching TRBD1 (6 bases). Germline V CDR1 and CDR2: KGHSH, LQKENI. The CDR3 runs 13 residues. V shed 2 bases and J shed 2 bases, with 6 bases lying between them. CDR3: CASSPGQQETQYF. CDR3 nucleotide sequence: TGTGCCAGCTCACCAGGACAGCAAGAGACCCAGTACTTC.

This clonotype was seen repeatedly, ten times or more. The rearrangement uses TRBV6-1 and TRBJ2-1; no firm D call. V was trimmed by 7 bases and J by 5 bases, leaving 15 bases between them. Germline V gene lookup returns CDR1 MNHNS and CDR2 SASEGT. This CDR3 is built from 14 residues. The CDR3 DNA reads TGTGCCAGCAAAGGAGACGCCACGCACAATGAGCAGTTCTTC. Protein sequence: CASKGDATHNEQFF.

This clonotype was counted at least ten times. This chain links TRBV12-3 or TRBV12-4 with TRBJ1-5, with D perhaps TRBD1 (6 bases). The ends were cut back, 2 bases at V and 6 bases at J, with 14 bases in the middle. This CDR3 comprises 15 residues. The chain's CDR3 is CASSLLTGRGQPQHF. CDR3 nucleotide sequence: TGTGCCAGCAGTTTATTAACAGGGAGAGGTCAGCCCCAGCATTTT.

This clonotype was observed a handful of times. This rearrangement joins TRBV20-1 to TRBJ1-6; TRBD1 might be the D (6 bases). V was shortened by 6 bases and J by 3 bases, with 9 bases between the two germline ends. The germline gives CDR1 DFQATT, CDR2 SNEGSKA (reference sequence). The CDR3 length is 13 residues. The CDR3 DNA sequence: TGCAGTGCCAGGGACATCTATAATTCACCCCTCCACTTT. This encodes CSARDIYNSPLHF.

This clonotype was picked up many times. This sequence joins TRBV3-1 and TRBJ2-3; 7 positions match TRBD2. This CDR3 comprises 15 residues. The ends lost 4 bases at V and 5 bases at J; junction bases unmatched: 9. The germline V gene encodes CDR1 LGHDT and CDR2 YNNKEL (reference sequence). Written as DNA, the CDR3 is TGTGCCAGCAGCCCCCTCGGGCGGGAGCTAGATACGCAGTATTTT. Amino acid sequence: CASSPLGRELDTQYF.

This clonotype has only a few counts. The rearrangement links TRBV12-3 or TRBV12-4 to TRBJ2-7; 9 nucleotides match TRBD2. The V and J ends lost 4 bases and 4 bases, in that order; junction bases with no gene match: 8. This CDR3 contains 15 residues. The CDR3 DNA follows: TGTGCCAGCAGTTCGCAAGCGGGAGGAATGTACGAGCAGTACGTC. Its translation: CASSSQAGGMYEQYV.